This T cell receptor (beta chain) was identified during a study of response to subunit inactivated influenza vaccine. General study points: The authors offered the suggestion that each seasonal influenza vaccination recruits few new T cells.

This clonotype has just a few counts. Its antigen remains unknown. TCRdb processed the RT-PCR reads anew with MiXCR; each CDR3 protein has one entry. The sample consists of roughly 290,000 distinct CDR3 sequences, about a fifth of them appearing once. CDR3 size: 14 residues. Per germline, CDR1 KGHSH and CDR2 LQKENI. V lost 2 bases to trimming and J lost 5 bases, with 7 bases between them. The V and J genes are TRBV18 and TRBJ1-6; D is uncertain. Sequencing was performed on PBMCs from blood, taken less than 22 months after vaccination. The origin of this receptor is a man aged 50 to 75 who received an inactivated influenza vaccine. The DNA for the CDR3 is TGTGCCAGCTCACCATCCGGGAATAATTCACCCCTCCACTTT. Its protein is CASSPSGNNSPLHF.